The 30 T cell receptor beta chains below all came from one sample that was sequenced in a study of identical twins. One entry per CDR3 protein, called by TCRdb with MiXCR from the 5' RACE reads. The sample has around 510,000 distinct CDR3 sequences, approximately 15% seen once. These records were also assigned to another study, of yellow fever vaccine responses in identical twins.

The sample taken for sequencing was CD4+ T cells sorted from blood. These receptors all stem from a woman aged 18-35 years in good health.

This clonotype was observed a few times. The V and J genes are TRBV12-3 or TRBV12-4 and TRBJ2-7; D is perhaps TRBD1 (6 bases). There are 15 residues in the CDR3. The V and J ends lost 2 bases and 3 bases respectively, with 14 bases between them. The DNA of the CDR3 is TGTGCCAGCAGTTTAACAGGGAGAAGGGGCTACGAGCAGTACTTC. This encodes CASSLTGRRGYEQYF.

This clonotype was observed a few times. The chain employs TRBV7-2 and TRBJ2-7; a weak D match, TRBD2 (7 bases). V was shortened by 11 bases and J by 4 bases, with 18 bases between the two germline ends. This CDR3 comprises 13 residues. CDR1 is SGHTA and CDR2 is FQGNSA in the germline V gene. CDR3 residues: CASRGDMGYEQYF. CDR3 nucleotides: TGTGCCTCTCGGGGGGACATGGGATACGAGCAGTACTTC.

This sequence joins TRBV20-1 and TRBJ1-3; TRBD1 is a possible D gene (6 bases). Germline-derived CDR1 and CDR2 are DFQATT and SNEGSKA (reference sequence). There are 14 residues in the CDR3. V was clipped by 5 bases and J by 3 bases, with 14 bases between them. CDR3 residues: CSAPNREGGNTIYF. The CDR3 coding sequence is TGCAGTGCTCCCAACAGGGAGGGTGGAAACACCATATATTTT.

The CDR3 DNA is TGTGCCAGCAGGCGGGGACTAGCGGGAGTCGATAAGAACGCCGGCACAGATACGCAGTATTTT. Translated, it gives CASRRGLAGVDKNAGTDTQYF. The chain uses TRBV25-1 and TRBJ2-3, with TRBD2 matching 14 bases. J gave up 1 base and V 6 bases, and 18 bases lay outside the gene matches. Germline CDR1 reads MGHDK; CDR2 reads SYGVNS. The CDR3 has 21 residues.

The chain links TRBV11-2 to TRBJ2-4, with 7 positions matching TRBD1. The V segment lost 0 bases and the J segment 5 bases; nucleotides outside the gene matches: 1. The CDR3 spans 14 residues. Germline CDR1 SGHAT, CDR2 FQNNGV. CDR3 in DNA: TGTGCCAGCAGCTTAGACGGGACAGAAAACATTCAGTACTTC. Amino acids: CASSLDGTENIQYF.

Here the CDR3 reads CASKRGDPSYEQYF. For the CDR3, the DNA is TGTGCCAGCAAGCGAGGGGACCCTTCCTACGAGCAGTACTTC. The J gene is TRBJ2-7, the V gene TRBV5-5; D may be TRBD1 or TRBD2 (5 bases each). This CDR3 spans 14 amino acids. V lost 6 bases, J lost 1 base, and 14 bases lay in between. Germline values: CDR1 SGHKS, CDR2 YYEKEE (reference sequence).

This clonotype was found many times. The chain uses TRBV11-1 and TRBJ2-1; D unresolved. This CDR3 region has 15 residues. Germline V gene lookup returns CDR1 SGHAT and CDR2 FQDESV (reference sequence). V was shortened by 3 bases and J by 0 bases, with 9 bases between the two germline ends. CDR3 coding DNA: TGTGCCAGCAGCTTCGGACCGGGCTCCTACAATGAGCAGTTCTTC. Its protein product is CASSFGPGSYNEQFF.

The gene calls are TRBV12-3 or TRBV12-4 and TRBJ2-7; maybe TRBD2 (6 bases). Trimming left V 8 bases short and J 9 bases short, with 14 bases between. The CDR3 covers 11 residues. The CDR3 region has the DNA TGTGCCAGCCGTCTTGCGGGAAGGCAGTACTTC. This gives the protein CASRLAGRQYF.

This clonotype was observed a few times. The V gene is TRBV13, the J gene TRBJ2-6; 9 nucleotides align to TRBD1. CDR3 length: 17 residues. CDR1 is PRHDT and CDR2 is FYEKMQ in the germline V gene (reference sequence). Trimming at V came to 5 bases and at J to 1 base, leaving 6 bases not matched to a gene. The DNA of the CDR3 is TGTGCCAGCAGCCCGACAGGGGGAGTTTCTGGGGCCAACGTCCTGACTTTC. This sequence encodes CASSPTGGVSGANVLTF.

This clonotype was recorded a few times. The V and J genes are TRBV3-1 and TRBJ2-3, with D unresolved. Per germline, CDR1 LGHDT and CDR2 YNNKEL (reference sequence). V lost 9 bases and J lost 5, with 18 bases in between. The CDR3 runs to 14 residues. Written as DNA, the CDR3 is TGTGCCAGTTCTATGCTTCTAGTGGGAGATACGCAGTATTTT. Its protein is CASSMLLVGDTQYF.

The table lists this clonotype with a few counts. This rearrangement joins TRBV7-2 to TRBJ2-1; D remains ambiguous. The CDR3 has 16 amino acids. Per germline, CDR1 SGHTA and CDR2 FQGNSA. V gave up 0 bases and J gave up 0 bases, with 9 bases separating them. In DNA, the CDR3 is TGTGCCAGCAGCTTAGCTCCCTTGAGCTCCTACAATGAGCAGTTCTTC. Its protein is CASSLAPLSSYNEQFF.

This clonotype was detected a few times. V gene TRBV3-1 combines with J gene TRBJ2-5, with 9 bases matching TRBD2. The germline gives CDR1 LGHDT, CDR2 YNNKEL (reference sequence). This CDR3 region has 16 residues. With V trimmed by 0 bases and J by 5 bases, 7 bases remained unmatched. Here the CDR3 reads CASSQEAGGPWETQYF. The CDR3 nucleotides are TGTGCCAGCAGCCAAGAGGCGGGAGGGCCGTGGGAGACCCAGTACTTC.

This clonotype has more than one count but fewer than ten. The V and J genes are TRBV9 and TRBJ2-3; 7 bases are shared with TRBD1. The CDR3 spans 15 residues. V trimming: 2 bases; J trimming: 3 bases; junction bases outside the gene matches: 6. Per the germline V gene, CDR1 is SGDLS and CDR2 is YYNGEE. DNA for the CDR3: TGTGCCAGCAGCGTGTGGGACAGTAAGACAGATACGCAGTATTTT. Translating gives CASSVWDSKTDTQYF.

This clonotype has only a few counts. V is TRBV25-1 and J is TRBJ2-7, with D possibly being TRBD1 (6 bases). From germline, CDR1 is MGHDK and CDR2 SYGVNS. Deletions cut 4 bases from V and 5 bases from J, with 15 bases between. This CDR3 is built from 14 residues. In DNA, the CDR3 is TGTGCCAGCAGTGGAACAGGGCCCCAAGACGAGCAGTACTTC. Amino acids: CASSGTGPQDEQYF.

This clonotype was counted only a few times. V usage is TRBV28 and J usage is TRBJ1-6; D is unresolved. Trimming left V 8 bases short and J 0 bases short, with 5 bases between. The CDR3 sequence is 13 residues long. Germline V CDR1 and CDR2: MDHEN, SYDVKM. CDR3 sequence reads: CASGYSYNSPLHF. DNA of the CDR3: TGTGCCAGCGGGTACTCCTATAATTCACCCCTCCACTTT.

Concerning this clonotype: In this CDR3 the conserved last residue, phenylalanine or tryptophan, is missing, so a read error is likely. This sequence joins TRBV12-3 or TRBV12-4 and TRBJ2-7; D ambiguous. This CDR3 is built from 12 residues. V lost 4 bases to trimming and J lost 6 bases, with 10 bases between them. CDR3: CASSSRSLEQYI. The DNA of the CDR3 is TGTGCCAGCAGTTCACGGTCTCTCGAGCAGTACATC.

The chain links TRBV5-5 to TRBJ2-3, with TRBD1 as a possible D gene (5 bases). The V gene lost 1 base and the J gene lost 5 bases, with 14 bases spanning the gap. The CDR3 has 15 amino acids. Germline-derived CDR1 and CDR2 are SGHKS and YYEKEE (reference sequence). CDR3 sequence: CASSLSVGQRDTQYF. The CDR3 DNA is TGTGCCAGCAGCTTGTCCGTGGGGCAGCGAGATACGCAGTATTTT.

This clonotype was seen many times. V usage is TRBV4-3 and J usage is TRBJ2-3; D perhaps matches TRBD2 (6 bases). CDR3 length: 16 residues. Germline CDR1 reads LGHNA; CDR2 reads YSLEER. Deletions cut 4 bases from V and 1 base from J, with 15 bases between. The CDR3 protein is CASSLSGKRGTDTQYF. As DNA, the CDR3 is TGCGCCAGCAGCCTTTCCGGGAAGCGGGGCACAGATACGCAGTATTTT.

This clonotype occurred many times. This sequence joins TRBV6-1 and TRBJ2-3; no firm D call. The V gene lost 7 bases and the J gene lost 4 bases, with 21 bases spanning the gap. This CDR3 is built from 16 residues. In germline, CDR1 is MNHNS, CDR2 SASEGT. CDR3 bases: TGTGCCAGCAACCGAAATAGGCCGACTGGGTCAGATACGCAGTATTTT. Its translation is CASNRNRPTGSDTQYF.

The V and J genes are TRBV12-3 or TRBV12-4 and TRBJ2-7, with D perhaps matching TRBD1 (5 bases). This CDR3 contains 11 residues. Deletions cut 6 bases from V and 6 bases from J, with 9 bases between. This chain's CDR3 is CASSSGREQYF. In nucleotides, the CDR3 is TGTGCCAGCAGCTCAGGGCGCGAGCAGTACTTC.

This clonotype was seen only a few times. The J gene is TRBJ2-3, the V gene TRBV24-1; D is possibly TRBD1 (6 bases). CDR1 is KGHDR, CDR2 SFDVKD, per germline. This CDR3 has 15 residues. V dropped 0 bases and J dropped 2 bases, with 8 bases sitting between them. CDR3 sequence reads: CATSDLRQDTDTQYF. The CDR3 nucleotides read TGTGCCACCAGTGATTTGCGACAGGACACAGATACGCAGTATTTT.

In its sample, this clonotype was seen a few times. The chain has TRBV12-3 or TRBV12-4 and TRBJ2-3, with 12 bases lining up with TRBD2. The CDR3 spans 15 residues. The V and J ends lost 7 bases and 5 bases, in that order; junction bases with no gene match: 7. CDR3 in amino acids: CASTRSGLAGDTQYF. Here the CDR3 DNA reads TGTGCCAGCACCCGATCGGGACTAGCGGGAGATACGCAGTATTTT.

This chain links TRBV7-2 with TRBJ2-3, with 10 bases fitting TRBD1. Germline CDR1 SGHTA, CDR2 FQGNSA. V was clipped by 3 bases and J by 3 bases; unmatched bases: 6. CDR3 length: 16 amino acids. The CDR3 reads CASSFQPGQGTDTQYF. The CDR3 DNA reads TGTGCCAGCAGCTTTCAACCGGGACAGGGGACAGATACGCAGTATTTT.

This clonotype was found a few times. This rearrangement joins TRBV7-8 to TRBJ2-3, with TRBD1 as a possible D gene (6 bases). The CDR3 runs to 14 residues. The V gene lost 5 bases and the J gene lost 6 bases, with 15 bases spanning the gap. Germline CDR1 reads SGHVS; CDR2 reads FQNEAQ. This chain's CDR3 is CASSQQGPLDTQYF. The CDR3 DNA reads as TGTGCCAGCAGCCAACAGGGCCCCTTGGATACGCAGTATTTT.

This clonotype was detected many times. CDR3 DNA: TGTGCCATCAGTGCGGGACAGGCAATCAATCAGCCCCAGCATTTT. Translation: CAISAGQAINQPQHF. V usage is TRBV10-3 and J usage is TRBJ1-5, with 8 bases lining up with TRBD1. CDR1 ENHRY and CDR2 SYGVKD come from the germline V gene. The CDR3 consists of 15 residues. Trimming at V came to 4 bases and at J to 3 bases, leaving 5 bases not matched to a gene.

This clonotype has ten or more counts. J is TRBJ2-1 and V is TRBV7-8; D may be TRBD2 (6 bases). V dropped 4 bases and J dropped 2 bases, with 12 bases sitting between them. CDR1 SGHVS and CDR2 FQNEAQ come from the germline V gene. The CDR3 totals 15 residues. The CDR3 DNA sequence: TGTGCCAGCAGCTCCGGACTACCCGCCTACAATGAGCAGTTCTTC. As protein: CASSSGLPAYNEQFF.

The chain recombines TRBV18 with TRBJ2-3, with 13 bases identical to TRBD2. V was pared by 3 bases and J by 2 bases, with 2 bases of the junction left unmatched. The CDR3 extends over 16 amino acids. Germline CDR1 is KGHSH and CDR2 is LQKENI. In DNA form, the CDR3 reads TGTGCCAGCTCACCGGGACTAGCGGGGATCACAGATACGCAGTATTTT. The encoded protein is CASSPGLAGITDTQYF.

This clonotype has at least ten counts. A read error is likely, as this CDR3 ends without the conserved phenylalanine or tryptophan. Because the CDR3's place on the DNA is in doubt, the DNA is left out and the CDR3 is given as listed by TCRdb. The chain couples TRBV29-1 to TRBJ2-7; TRBD2, the table's D call, was not compared with the DNA. Germline V gene data show CDR1 as SQVTM and CDR2 as ANQGSEA. Ends included, the CDR3 has 12 residues. CDR3 protein: CSVVSGDGEFMA.

V gene TRBV29-1 combines with J gene TRBJ2-3, with D maybe TRBD1 (5 bases). Germline assignment: CDR1 SQVTM and CDR2 ANQGSEA. This CDR3 has 13 residues. Trimming pared 7 bases from V and 2 bases from J, leaving 13 bases between. CDR3: CSAKGPSTDTQYF. CDR3 sequence (DNA): TGCAGCGCCAAGGGGCCCTCCACAGATACGCAGTATTTT.

The sample holds a few counts of this clonotype. This chain links TRBV20-1 with TRBJ2-7; tentative D call: TRBD2 (6 bases). The V and J ends lost 7 bases and 2 bases respectively, with 12 bases between them. This CDR3 has 12 amino acids. Germline V gene data show CDR1 as DFQATT and CDR2 as SNEGSKA (reference sequence). The CDR3 loop is CSGGTSTYEQYF. CDR3 DNA sequence: TGCAGTGGCGGTACTAGCACCTACGAGCAGTACTTC.